A single sample gave rise to the 15 T cell receptor beta chains below, sequenced in a study of patients and donors after allogeneic stem cell transplantation. TCRdb called the RT-PCR reads again in MiXCR, with one record for every CDR3 protein. The sample has over 400,000 distinct CDR3 sequences; 16% are singletons. Sequencing was done on a sample of blood, either unsorted or a sorted T cell fraction (not recorded which). These TCRs come from a human donor who was either an allogeneic HSCT recipient or a stem cell or donor lymphocyte infusion donor (not recorded which). It is not recorded whose cells these are; they may come from a transplant donor.

The V call is TRBV18, the J call TRBJ2-7; D tentatively fits TRBD1 or TRBD2 (5 bases each). V lost 5 bases and J lost 4, with 12 bases in between. The CDR3 has 13 residues. Germline CDR1 KGHSH, CDR2 LQKENI. In DNA form, the CDR3 reads TGTGCCAGCTCATGGGGGACGTCTTACGAGCAGTACTTC. It translates to CASSWGTSYEQYF.

This chain joins TRBV6-2 or TRBV6-3 and TRBJ2-1; 8 bases align to TRBD2. CDR1 is MNHEY and CDR2 is SVGEGT in the germline V gene. The CDR3 is 15 amino acids. With 2 bases clipped from V and 5 bases from J, the junction kept 5 bases outside the gene matches. The CDR3 protein is CASSYEGLGHNEQFF. The CDR3 nucleotides are TGTGCCAGCAGTTACGAGGGACTAGGACACAATGAGCAGTTCTTC.

This clonotype was observed a handful of times. The genes are TRBV10-3 and TRBJ2-7; 7 nucleotides line up with TRBD1. The CDR3 totals 14 residues. The V segment lost 0 bases and the J segment 5 bases; nucleotides outside the gene matches: 4. CDR1 and CDR2 (germline): ENHRY, SYGVKD. This CDR3 is CAISESTGFHEQYF. The DNA for the CDR3 is TGTGCCATCAGTGAGTCGACAGGGTTCCACGAGCAGTACTTC.

The rearrangement joins TRBV7-8 to TRBJ1-1; tentatively, D is TRBD1 (6 bases). The CDR3 covers 15 residues. Germline CDR1 SGHVS, CDR2 FQNEAQ. V lost 5 bases, J lost 3 bases, and 16 bases lay in between. The CDR3 region is CASSRHRVEDTEAFF. CDR3 nucleotides: TGTGCCAGCAGCCGCCACAGGGTGGAAGACACTGAAGCTTTCTTT.

V and J are TRBV28 and TRBJ2-6; 8 positions agree with TRBD1. V lost 7 bases, J lost 0 bases, and 11 bases stayed unmatched. CDR1 is MDHEN and CDR2 is SYDVKM in the germline V gene. This CDR3 is 18 amino acids long. This CDR3 is CASTSMGQVLSGANVLTF. As DNA, the CDR3 is TGTGCCAGCACCTCTATGGGACAGGTTCTCTCTGGGGCCAACGTCCTGACTTTC.

The V gene is TRBV5-1, the J gene TRBJ2-1, with 9 bases matching TRBD2. After removal of 2 bases from V and 7 bases from J, the junction contained 4 bases not matched to a gene. The CDR3 loop spans 14 amino acids. Germline-derived CDR1 and CDR2 are SGHRS and YFSETQ. The DNA for the CDR3 is TGCGCCAGCAGCTTCCTAGCGGGAACGAATGAGCAGTTCTTC. Translating gives CASSFLAGTNEQFF.

This clonotype has just a few counts. The J gene is TRBJ2-3, the V gene TRBV20-1; D is undetermined. Trimming stripped 3 bases from V and 4 bases from J, with 5 bases between. Germline-derived CDR1 and CDR2 are DFQATT and SNEGSKA (reference sequence). The CDR3 runs 11 residues. The CDR3 coding sequence is TGCAGTGCTAGGAGGTCAGATACGCAGTATTTT. Protein product: CSARRSDTQYF.

This clonotype came up a few times. V and J are TRBV6-1 and TRBJ2-1; TRBD1 might be the D (6 bases). V was cut by 6 bases and J by 2 bases, with 14 bases left in between. CDR3 length equals 15 residues. Germline values: CDR1 MNHNS, CDR2 SASEGT. CDR3 nucleotide sequence: TGTGCCAGCAGGCTCCGGGACAAGACCTACAATGAGCAGTTCTTC. Protein: CASRLRDKTYNEQFF.

V usage is TRBV5-1 and J usage is TRBJ2-3; weak D call: TRBD1 (6 bases). The germline gives CDR1 SGHRS, CDR2 YFSETQ. This CDR3 contains 18 residues. With 0 bases removed from V and 5 bases from J, the gap between germline ends came to 22 bases. This CDR3 reads CASSLEHREWVVGDTQYF. In nucleotides, the CDR3 is TGCGCCAGCAGCTTGGAACACAGGGAGTGGGTTGTCGGAGATACGCAGTATTTT.

A few counts support this clonotype. This chain connects TRBV7-7 to TRBJ2-1; 10 bases map to TRBD2. CDR3 length: 15 residues. Germline V lookup: CDR1 SSHAT, CDR2 FNYEAQ (reference sequence). Losses at the gene ends were 5 bases for V and 4 bases for J; bases not matched to a gene: 5. CDR3 loop: CASSIGLAAYNEQFF. The CDR3 DNA sequence: TGTGCCAGCAGCATCGGACTAGCGGCTTACAATGAGCAGTTCTTC.

This clonotype turned up a few times. V gene TRBV9 combines with J gene TRBJ1-2; 12 bases are shared with TRBD1. With V trimmed by 4 bases and J by 0 bases, 4 bases remained unmatched. Germline CDR1 is SGDLS and CDR2 is YYNGEE. CDR3 size: 16 residues. DNA of the CDR3: TGTGCCAGCAGCATGGGACAGGGGGCTCCTAACTATGGCTACACCTTC. Translating it yields CASSMGQGAPNYGYTF.

This sequence joins TRBV18 and TRBJ2-7; TRBD1 matches at 8 bases. The CDR3 consists of 14 residues. Germline lookup yields CDR1 KGHSH and CDR2 LQKENI. Unmatched junction bases numbered 4, after V lost 3 bases and J lost 3 bases. CDR3 bases: TGTGCCAGCTCACCCCAGGGGGCTTACTACGAGCAGTACTTC. This translates into CASSPQGAYYEQYF.

The V call is TRBV7-3, the J call TRBJ2-2; no definite D call. This CDR3 has 13 residues. Trimming took 5 bases from V and 4 from J, leaving 8 bases between them. Germline V gene sequence: CDR1 SGHTA, CDR2 FQGTGA. This CDR3 is CASSRAGTGELFF. In DNA form, the CDR3 reads TGTGCCAGCAGCCGCGCCGGCACCGGGGAGCTGTTTTTT. Drawing the rest from reference TRBV7-3 and TRBJ2-2, the complete variable domain is GAGVSQTPSNKVTEKGKYVELRCDPISGHTALYWYRQSLGQGPEFLIYFQGTGAADDSGLPNDRFFAVRPEGSVSTLKIQRTERGDSAVYLCASSRAGTGELFFGEGSRLTVL.

The rearrangement joins TRBV5-1 to TRBJ2-7; 7 nucleotides match TRBD1. Germline V lookup: CDR1 SGHRS, CDR2 YFSETQ. J lost 12 bases, V lost 5 bases, and 8 bases had no gene match. CDR3 length: 11 amino acids. This CDR3 is CASRAGTEWYF. CDR3 in DNA: TGCGCCAGCAGAGCTGGGACAGAGTGGTACTTC.

This clonotype was detected a few times. The CDR3 reads CASSQEQTTVYGYTF. In DNA form, the CDR3 reads TGCGCCAGCAGCCAAGAACAGACTACAGTCTATGGCTACACCTTC. This rearrangement joins TRBV4-1 to TRBJ1-2; D not certain. The CDR3 consists of 15 residues. CDR1 MGHRA and CDR2 YSYEKL come from the germline V gene. The V end lost 0 bases, the J end lost 4 bases, and 12 bases lay between the germline ends.